These 10 T cell receptor beta chains came from one sample sequenced in a study of cytomegalovirus exposure and HLA in healthy donors. Both 60 Vbeta primers and 13 Jbeta primers went into the PCR. Profiled with immunoSEQ multiplex PCR; TCRdb holds only in-frame clones, not every one. There are about 200,000 clones in the sample; 75% to 90% occur only once, and 0.31% lies in the top ten. The sample was PBMCs. All receptors come from a woman aged 25 to 39 in good health and CMV-seronegative.

The genes are TRBV28 and TRBJ1-4; TRBD1 agrees at 11 bases. Germline loops: CDR1 MDHEN, CDR2 SYDVKM. The V and J ends lost 0 bases and 2 bases, in that order; junction bases with no gene match: 2. CDR3 length: 17 residues. Written as DNA, the CDR3 is TGTGCCAGCAGTTTATGGGGACAGGGGGGCACTAATGAAAAACTGTTTTTT. It translates to CASSLWGQGGTNEKLFF.

V gene TRBV30 combines with J gene TRBJ1-2, with D unresolved. Germline values: CDR1 GTSNPN, CDR2 SVGIG (reference sequence). The CDR3 totals 11 residues. V was trimmed by 3 bases and J by 5 bases, leaving 7 bases between them. The CDR3 DNA reads as TGTGCCTGGAGCGACTTTTATGGCTACACCTTC. The encoded protein is CAWSDFYGYTF. Full variable domain (remainder filled in from reference TRBV30 and TRBJ1-2): SQTIHQWPATLVQPVGSPLSLECTVEGTSNPNLYWYRQAAGRGLQLLFYSVGIGQISSEVPQNLSASRPQDRQFILSSKKLLLSDSGFYLCAWSDFYGYTFGSGTRLTVV.

V and J are TRBV7-9 and TRBJ1-2; a weak D match, TRBD1 (6 bases). Trimming removed 5 bases from V and 3 bases from J, with 10 bases in between. The germline CDR1 and CDR2 sequences are SEHNR and FQNEAQ (reference sequence). The CDR3 spans 13 residues. CDR3: CASSPTGYYGYTF. CDR3 DNA: TGTGCCAGCAGCCCTACAGGGTACTATGGCTACACCTTC.

The chain recombines TRBV2 with TRBJ2-1, with 9 bases identical to TRBD1. In germline, CDR1 is SNHLY, CDR2 FYNNEI. J lost 7 bases, V lost 5 bases, and 6 bases had no gene match. The CDR3 is 14 amino acids. CDR3 nucleotides: TGTGCCAGCAGTCCCAGGACAGGGGTGAATGAGCAGTTCTTC. Its protein product is CASSPRTGVNEQFF. Drawing the rest from reference TRBV2 and TRBJ2-1, the complete variable domain is EPEVTQTPSHQVTQMGQEVILRCVPISNHLYFYWYRQILGQKVEFLVSFYNNEISEKSEIFDDQFSVERPDGSNFTLKIRSTKLEDSAMYFCASSPRTGVNEQFFGPGTRLTVL.

The chain joins TRBV15 to TRBJ2-7, with 14 bases aligning to TRBD2. V gave up 3 bases and J gave up 5 bases; unmatched junction bases: 9. Per the germline V gene, CDR1 is LNHNV and CDR2 is YYDKDF (reference sequence). CDR3 length equals 17 residues. CDR3 amino acids: CATSRGRTSGGYDEQYF. The DNA for the CDR3 is TGTGCCACCAGCAGGGGAAGGACTAGCGGGGGGTACGACGAGCAGTACTTC.

The sample holds a few counts of this clone. The V gene is TRBV7-6, the J gene TRBJ1-1; possibly TRBD1 for D (5 bases). The V end was cut by 0 bases, the J end by 5 bases, with 10 bases between. The CDR3 is 14 amino acids. Germline V gene data show CDR1 as SGHVS and CDR2 as FNYEAQ. The CDR3 is CASSLAIRGTEAFF. The CDR3 region has the DNA TGTGCCAGCAGCTTAGCCATACGGGGGACTGAAGCTTTCTTT.

The chain joins TRBV28 to TRBJ1-2; D not resolved. CDR1 and CDR2 from the germline V gene are MDHEN and SYDVKM. V dropped 5 bases and J dropped 7 bases, with 11 bases sitting between them. The CDR3 is made up of 12 amino acids. In DNA form, the CDR3 reads TGTGCCAGCAGTGCCGGTAGCTTTGGCTACACCTTC. As protein: CASSAGSFGYTF.

The rearrangement joins TRBV28 to TRBJ1-5; 9 bases are a match to TRBD1. CDR3 size: 17 residues. CDR1 and CDR2 from the germline V gene are MDHEN and SYDVKM. J gave up 2 bases and V 7 bases, and 12 bases lay outside the gene matches. The chain's CDR3 is CASTSGQGRYRNQPQHF. CDR3 coding DNA: TGTGCCAGCACCTCGGGACAGGGACGGTATCGCAATCAGCCCCAGCATTTT.

This clone was seen a single time. The gene calls are TRBV29-1 and TRBJ2-7; D not resolved. Trimming pared 5 bases from V and 6 bases from J, leaving 11 bases between. Looked up from germline, CDR1 is SQVTM and CDR2 is ANQGSEA. The CDR3 has 11 amino acids. The CDR3 sequence is CSVYESPEQYF. The CDR3, as DNA: TGCAGCGTTTATGAAAGCCCCGAGCAGTACTTC.

This chain's CDR3 is CASSLLAGVDNEKLFF. As DNA, the CDR3 is TGTGCCAGCTCACTTCTAGCGGGGGTTGATAATGAAAAACTGTTTTTT. This chain connects TRBV18 to TRBJ1-4; D might be TRBD1 (5 bases). Trimming shortened V by 4 bases and J by 4 bases, and 16 bases separated the two germline ends. This CDR3 comprises 16 residues. The germline V gene has CDR1 KGHSH and CDR2 LQKENI.